This TCR beta chain was found in a study of tumor-infiltrating lymphocytes in localized non-small cell lung cancer. Across the whole study: Resected tumor was paired with non-adjacent uninvolved lung from the same patient. Study results and caveats: Higher tumor T cell infiltration than in uninvolved lung was supported by TCRbeta sequencing. Each assay used a separate piece of the same tissue. Available tissue quantity limited TCR sequencing to a patient subset.

Trimming left V 6 bases short and J 4 bases short, with 12 bases between. The CDR3 spans 13 residues. Germline V CDR1 and CDR2: SEHNR, FQNEAQ (reference sequence). Remarks on this clone: Its antigen is undetermined.

Produced via immunoSEQ multiplex PCR; TCRdb's table is partial and in-frame only. The sample has 9,000 to 10,000 clones, 72% seen once; the top ten hold 14% to 15%. Sequenced material: lung tumor tissue. The chain uses TRBV7-9 and TRBJ1-1; D may be TRBD1 (5 bases). This TCR derives from a human donor with non-small cell lung cancer. CDR3 residues: CASRLRGSTEAFF. The CDR3 DNA sequence: TGTGCCAGCAGACTAAGGGGTAGCACTGAAGCTTTCTTT.